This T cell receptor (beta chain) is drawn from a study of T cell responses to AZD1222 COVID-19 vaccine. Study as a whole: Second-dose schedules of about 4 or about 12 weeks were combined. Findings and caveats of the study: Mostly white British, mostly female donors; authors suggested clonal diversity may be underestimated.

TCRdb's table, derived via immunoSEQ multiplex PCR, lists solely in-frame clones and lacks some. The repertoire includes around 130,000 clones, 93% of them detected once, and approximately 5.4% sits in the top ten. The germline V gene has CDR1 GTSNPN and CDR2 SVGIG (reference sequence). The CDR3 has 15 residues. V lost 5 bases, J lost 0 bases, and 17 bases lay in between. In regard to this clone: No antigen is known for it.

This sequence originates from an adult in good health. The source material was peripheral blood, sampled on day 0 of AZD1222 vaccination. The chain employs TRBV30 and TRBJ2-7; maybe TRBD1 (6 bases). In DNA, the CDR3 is TGTGCCTGGGGGACCGGGACACTCCGCTCCTACGAGCAGTACTTC. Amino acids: CAWGTGTLRSYEQYF.